This TCR beta chain derives from a study of blood T cells in healthy people across ages. Study-wide results and caveats: Estimates of total diversity, which came from one million sequenced T cells, were considered to be underestimates.

V lost 0 bases, J lost 6 bases, and 11 bases lay in between. Germline V gene data show CDR1 as SEHNR and CDR2 as FQNEAQ (reference sequence). This CDR3 is built from 14 residues. This clonotype has only a few counts. Its antigen remains unidentified. A J-beta primer mix and a sample-barcoded 5' primer were used in a second PCR of roughly 7 to 12 cycles. TCRdb reanalysed the 5' RACE reads using MiXCR and keeps one entry per CDR3 protein. Among about 2 million distinct CDR3 sequences listed, 40% to 55% were seen once. The chain has TRBV7-9 and TRBJ1-1; TRBD1 might be the D (5 bases). This clonotype originated in a woman between 35 and 50 years old in good health. The sample was blood. This CDR3 reads CASSLAGRASEAFF. DNA for the CDR3: TGTGCCAGCAGCTTAGCCGGCAGGGCCTCTGAAGCTTTCTTT.